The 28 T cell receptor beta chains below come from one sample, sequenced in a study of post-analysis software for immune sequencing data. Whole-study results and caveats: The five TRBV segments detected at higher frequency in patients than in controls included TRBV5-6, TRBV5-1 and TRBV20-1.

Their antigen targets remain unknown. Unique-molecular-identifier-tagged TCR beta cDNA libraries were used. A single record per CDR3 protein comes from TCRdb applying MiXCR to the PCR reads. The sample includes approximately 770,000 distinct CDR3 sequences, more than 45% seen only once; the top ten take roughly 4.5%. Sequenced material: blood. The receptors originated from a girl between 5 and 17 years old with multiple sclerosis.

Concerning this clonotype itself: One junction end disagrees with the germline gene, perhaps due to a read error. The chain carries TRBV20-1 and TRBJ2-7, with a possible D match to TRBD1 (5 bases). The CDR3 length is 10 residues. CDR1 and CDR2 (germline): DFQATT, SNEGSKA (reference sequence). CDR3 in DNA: TGCAGTGCTCGACAGATAGAGCGGTACTTC. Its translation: CSARQIERYF.

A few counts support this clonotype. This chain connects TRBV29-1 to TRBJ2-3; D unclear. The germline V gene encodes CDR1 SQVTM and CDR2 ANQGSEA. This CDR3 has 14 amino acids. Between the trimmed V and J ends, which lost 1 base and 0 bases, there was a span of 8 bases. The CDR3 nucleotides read TGCAGCGTTGAAGGTGTTACAAGCACAGATACGCAGTATTTT. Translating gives CSVEGVTSTDTQYF.

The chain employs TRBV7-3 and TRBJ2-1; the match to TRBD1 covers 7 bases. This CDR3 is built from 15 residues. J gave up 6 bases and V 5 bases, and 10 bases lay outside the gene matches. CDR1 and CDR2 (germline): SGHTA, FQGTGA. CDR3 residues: CASSPDRVWGNEQFF. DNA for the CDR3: TGTGCCAGCAGCCCTGACAGGGTATGGGGCAATGAGCAGTTCTTC.

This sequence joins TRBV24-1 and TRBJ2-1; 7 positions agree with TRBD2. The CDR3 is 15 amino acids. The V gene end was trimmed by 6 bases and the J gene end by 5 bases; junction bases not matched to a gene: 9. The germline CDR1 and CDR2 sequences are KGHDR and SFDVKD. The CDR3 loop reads CATSPTSGENNEQFF. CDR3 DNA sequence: TGTGCCACCAGTCCCACAAGCGGGGAAAACAATGAGCAGTTCTTC.

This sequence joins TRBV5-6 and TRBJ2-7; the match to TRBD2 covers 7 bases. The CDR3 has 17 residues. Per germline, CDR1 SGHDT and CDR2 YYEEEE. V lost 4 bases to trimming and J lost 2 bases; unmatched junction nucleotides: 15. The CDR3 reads CASSPQPGASGTYEQYF. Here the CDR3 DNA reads TGTGCCAGCAGCCCCCAACCTGGGGCTAGCGGCACCTACGAGCAGTACTTC.

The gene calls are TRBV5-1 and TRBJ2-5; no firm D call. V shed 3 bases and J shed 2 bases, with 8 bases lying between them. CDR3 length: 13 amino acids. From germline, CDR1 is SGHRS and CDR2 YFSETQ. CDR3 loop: CASSSDIQETQYF. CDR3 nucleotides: TGCGCCAGCAGCTCAGACATACAAGAGACCCAGTACTTC. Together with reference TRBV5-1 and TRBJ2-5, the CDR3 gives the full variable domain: KAGVTQTPRYLIKTRGQQVTLSCSPISGHRSVSWYQQTPGQGLQFLFEYFSETQRNKGNFPGRFSGRQFSNSRSEMNVSTLELGDSALYLCASSSDIQETQYFGPGTRLLVL.

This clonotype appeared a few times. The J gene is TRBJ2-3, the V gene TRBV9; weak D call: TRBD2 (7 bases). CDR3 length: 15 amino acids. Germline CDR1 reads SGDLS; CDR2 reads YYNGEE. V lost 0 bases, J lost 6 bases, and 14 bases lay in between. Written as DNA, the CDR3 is TGTGCCAGCAGCGTAGGCGGCGGGGGCCCTGATACGCAGTATTTT. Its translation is CASSVGGGGPDTQYF. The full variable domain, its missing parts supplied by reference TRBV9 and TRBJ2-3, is DSGVTQTPKHLITATGQRVTLRCSPRSGDLSVYWYQQSLDQGLQFLIQYYNGEERAKGNILERFSAQQFPDLHSELNLSSLELGDSALYFCASSVGGGGPDTQYFGPGTRLTVL.

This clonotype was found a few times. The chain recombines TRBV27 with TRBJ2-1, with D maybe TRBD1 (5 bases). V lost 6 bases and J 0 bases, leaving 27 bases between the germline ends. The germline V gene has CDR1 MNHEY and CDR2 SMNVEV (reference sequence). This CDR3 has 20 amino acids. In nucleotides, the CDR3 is TGTGCCAGCAGGCCGCCCCGACAGACACGGACGGGCGGCTCCTACAATGAGCAGTTCTTC. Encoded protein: CASRPPRQTRTGGSYNEQFF.

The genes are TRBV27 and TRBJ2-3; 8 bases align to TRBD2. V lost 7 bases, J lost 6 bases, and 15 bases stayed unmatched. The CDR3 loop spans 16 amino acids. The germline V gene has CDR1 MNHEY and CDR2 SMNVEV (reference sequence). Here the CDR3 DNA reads TGTGCCAGCACGGAGAGGGGCGGGAGGTCAGGGGATACGCAGTATTTT. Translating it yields CASTERGGRSGDTQYF.

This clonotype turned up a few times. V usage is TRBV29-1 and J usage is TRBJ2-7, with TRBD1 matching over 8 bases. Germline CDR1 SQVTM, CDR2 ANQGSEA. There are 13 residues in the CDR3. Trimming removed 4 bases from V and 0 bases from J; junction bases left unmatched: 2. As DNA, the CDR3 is TGCAGCGTTGGGACAGGGAGCTCCTACGAGCAGTACTTC. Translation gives CSVGTGSSYEQYF.

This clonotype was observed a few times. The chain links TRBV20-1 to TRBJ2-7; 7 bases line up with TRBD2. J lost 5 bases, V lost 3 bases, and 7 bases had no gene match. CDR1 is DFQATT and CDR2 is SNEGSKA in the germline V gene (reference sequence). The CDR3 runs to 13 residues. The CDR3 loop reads CSARRTSSHEQYF. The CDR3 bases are TGCAGTGCTAGGCGGACTAGTAGTCACGAGCAGTACTTC.

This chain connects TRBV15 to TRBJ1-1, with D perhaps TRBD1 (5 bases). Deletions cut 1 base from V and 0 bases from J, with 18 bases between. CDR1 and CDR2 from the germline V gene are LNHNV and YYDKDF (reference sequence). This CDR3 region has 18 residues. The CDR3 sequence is CATSRVAEGPGMNTEAFF. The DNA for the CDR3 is TGTGCCACCAGCAGAGTTGCTGAGGGGCCGGGAATGAACACTGAAGCTTTCTTT.

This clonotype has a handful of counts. DNA of the CDR3: TGCAGCATCCGGACAGGGCTTAATGAAAAACTGTTTTTT. Its translation: CSIRTGLNEKLFF. The chain has TRBV29-1 and TRBJ1-4, with 8 bases that match TRBD1. The V and J ends lost 8 bases and 4 bases, in that order; junction bases with no gene match: 6. The CDR3 has 13 amino acids. Germline values: CDR1 SQVTM, CDR2 ANQGSEA.

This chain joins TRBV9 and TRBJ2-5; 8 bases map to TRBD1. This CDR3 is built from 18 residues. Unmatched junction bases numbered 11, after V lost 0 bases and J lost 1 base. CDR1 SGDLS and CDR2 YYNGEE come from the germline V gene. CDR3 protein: CASSVGKGQGAFQETQYF. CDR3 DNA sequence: TGTGCCAGCAGCGTAGGAAAGGGGCAGGGGGCCTTCCAAGAGACCCAGTACTTC.

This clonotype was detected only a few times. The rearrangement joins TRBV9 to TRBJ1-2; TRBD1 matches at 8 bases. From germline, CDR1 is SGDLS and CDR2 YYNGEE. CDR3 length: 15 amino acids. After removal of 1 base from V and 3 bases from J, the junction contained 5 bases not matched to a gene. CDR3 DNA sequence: TGTGCCAGCAGCGTAAAGGACAGGGCCTACTATGGCTACACCTTC. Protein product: CASSVKDRAYYGYTF.

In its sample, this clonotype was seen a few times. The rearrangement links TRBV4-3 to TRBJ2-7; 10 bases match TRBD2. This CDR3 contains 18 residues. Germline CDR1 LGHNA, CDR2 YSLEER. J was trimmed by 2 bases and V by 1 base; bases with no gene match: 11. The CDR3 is CASSQGWTSGGSTYEQYF. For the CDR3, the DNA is TGCGCCAGCAGCCAAGGGTGGACTAGCGGCGGTTCTACCTACGAGCAGTACTTC.

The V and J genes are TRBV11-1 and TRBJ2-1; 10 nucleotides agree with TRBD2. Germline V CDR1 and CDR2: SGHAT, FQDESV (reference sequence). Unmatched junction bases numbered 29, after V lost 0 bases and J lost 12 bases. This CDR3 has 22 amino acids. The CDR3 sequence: CASSLALSLGLAETRRTDTQFF. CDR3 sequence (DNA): TGTGCCAGCAGCTTAGCGCTTTCGCTTGGACTAGCGGAGACCCGACGGACAGATACGCAGTTCTTC.

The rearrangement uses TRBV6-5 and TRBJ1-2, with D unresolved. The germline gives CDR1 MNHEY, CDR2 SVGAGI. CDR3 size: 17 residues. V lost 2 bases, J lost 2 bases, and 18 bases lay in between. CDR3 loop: CASSYVAITRENYGYTF. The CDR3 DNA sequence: TGTGCCAGCAGTTACGTCGCAATAACGCGAGAGAACTATGGCTACACCTTC.

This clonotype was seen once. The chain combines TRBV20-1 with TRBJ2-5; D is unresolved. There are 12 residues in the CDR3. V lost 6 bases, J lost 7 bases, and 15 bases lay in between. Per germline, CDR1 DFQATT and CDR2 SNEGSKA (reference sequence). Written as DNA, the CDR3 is TGCAGTGCGAGAAATTGGGATGGGACCCAGTACTTC. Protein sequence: CSARNWDGTQYF.

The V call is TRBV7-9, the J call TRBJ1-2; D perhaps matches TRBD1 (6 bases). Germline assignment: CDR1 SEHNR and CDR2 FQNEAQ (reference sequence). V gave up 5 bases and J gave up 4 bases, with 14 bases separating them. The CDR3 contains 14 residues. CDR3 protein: CASSVETGGYGYTF. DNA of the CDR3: TGTGCCAGCAGCGTCGAGACAGGCGGCTATGGCTACACCTTC.

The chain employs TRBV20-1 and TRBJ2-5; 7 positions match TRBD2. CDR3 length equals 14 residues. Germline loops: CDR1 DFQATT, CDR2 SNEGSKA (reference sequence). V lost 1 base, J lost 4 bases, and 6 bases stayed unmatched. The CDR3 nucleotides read TGCAGTGCTAGAGTTTGGGGGGGTCGAGAGACCCAGTACTTC. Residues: CSARVWGGRETQYF.

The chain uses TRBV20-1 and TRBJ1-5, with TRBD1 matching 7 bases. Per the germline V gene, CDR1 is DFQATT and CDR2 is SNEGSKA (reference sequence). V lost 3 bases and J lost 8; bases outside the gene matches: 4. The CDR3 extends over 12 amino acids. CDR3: CSASDRAEPQHF. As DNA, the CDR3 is TGCAGTGCTAGTGACAGGGCTGAGCCCCAGCATTTT.

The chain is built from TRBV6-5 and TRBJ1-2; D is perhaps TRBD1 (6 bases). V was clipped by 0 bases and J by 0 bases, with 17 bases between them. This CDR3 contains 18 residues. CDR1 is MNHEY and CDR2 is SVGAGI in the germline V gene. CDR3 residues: CASSYSYGGAFSNYGYTF. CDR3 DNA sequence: TGTGCCAGCAGTTACTCATACGGGGGCGCATTTTCTAACTATGGCTACACCTTC.

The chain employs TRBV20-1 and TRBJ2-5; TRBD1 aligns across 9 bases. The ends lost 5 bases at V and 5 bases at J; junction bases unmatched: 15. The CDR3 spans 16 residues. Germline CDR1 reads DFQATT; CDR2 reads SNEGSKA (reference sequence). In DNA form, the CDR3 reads TGCAGTGCTCCAGATACTAGGACAGGGGCGGTGGAGACCCAGTACTTC. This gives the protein CSAPDTRTGAVETQYF.

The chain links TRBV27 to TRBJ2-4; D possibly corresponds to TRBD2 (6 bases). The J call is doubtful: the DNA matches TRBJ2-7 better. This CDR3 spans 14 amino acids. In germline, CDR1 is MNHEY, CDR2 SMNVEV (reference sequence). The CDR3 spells CASSFRGILYEQYF. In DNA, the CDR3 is TGTGCCAGCAGTTTTCGGGGGATCCTCTACGAGCAGTACTTC.

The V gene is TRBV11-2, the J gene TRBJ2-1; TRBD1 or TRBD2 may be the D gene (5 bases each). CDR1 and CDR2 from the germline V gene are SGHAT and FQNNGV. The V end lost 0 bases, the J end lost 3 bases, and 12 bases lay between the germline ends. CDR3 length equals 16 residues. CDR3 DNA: TGTGCCAGCAGCTTAGATCCTGGGGGTCTCTACAATGAGCAGTTCTTC. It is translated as CASSLDPGGLYNEQFF.

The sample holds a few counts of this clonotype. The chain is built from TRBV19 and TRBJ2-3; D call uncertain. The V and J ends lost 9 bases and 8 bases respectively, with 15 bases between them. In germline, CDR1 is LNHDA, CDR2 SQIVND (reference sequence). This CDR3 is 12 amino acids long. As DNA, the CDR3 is TGTGCCAGCACCGATAGGAGTGTTACGCAGTATTTT. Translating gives CASTDRSVTQYF.

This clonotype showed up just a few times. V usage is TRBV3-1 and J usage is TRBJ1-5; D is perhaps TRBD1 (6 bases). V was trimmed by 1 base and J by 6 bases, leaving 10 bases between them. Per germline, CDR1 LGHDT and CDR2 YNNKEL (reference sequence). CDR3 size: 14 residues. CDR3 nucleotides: TGTGCCAGCAGCCAAGGGGCAGGGGCTCAGCCCCAGCATTTT. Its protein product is CASSQGAGAQPQHF.